This entry concerns a single T cell receptor (beta chain). The treatment was: about 20 received Ad26.COV2.S at low or high dose, single or two shots; about 5 received placebo; per-sample allocation not given. Samples analyzed were those drawn on day 63 after the first vaccine or placebo injection. Profiling relied on immunoSEQ multiplex PCR, and the TCRdb table lists in-frame clones only, not all of them. The table has approximately 340,000 clones, roughly 81% seen once. This record belongs to a study of Ad26.COV2.S vaccination and SARS-CoV-2 variants. The CDR3 is 13 amino acids. Trimming took 4 bases from V and 5 from J, leaving 11 bases between them. The V gene's germline CDR1 is MGHDK and CDR2 SYGVNS.

The V call is TRBV25-1, the J call TRBJ1-2; D ambiguous. The TCR sequence derives from a person between 18 and 59 years old who received the Ad26.COV2.S COVID-19 vaccine or a placebo. This specimen was peripheral blood, taken in a trial of Ad26.COV2.S vaccine versus placebo. Here the CDR3 reads CASSVDINYGYTF. The DNA for the CDR3 is TGTGCCAGCAGTGTTGACATAAATTATGGCTACACCTTC.